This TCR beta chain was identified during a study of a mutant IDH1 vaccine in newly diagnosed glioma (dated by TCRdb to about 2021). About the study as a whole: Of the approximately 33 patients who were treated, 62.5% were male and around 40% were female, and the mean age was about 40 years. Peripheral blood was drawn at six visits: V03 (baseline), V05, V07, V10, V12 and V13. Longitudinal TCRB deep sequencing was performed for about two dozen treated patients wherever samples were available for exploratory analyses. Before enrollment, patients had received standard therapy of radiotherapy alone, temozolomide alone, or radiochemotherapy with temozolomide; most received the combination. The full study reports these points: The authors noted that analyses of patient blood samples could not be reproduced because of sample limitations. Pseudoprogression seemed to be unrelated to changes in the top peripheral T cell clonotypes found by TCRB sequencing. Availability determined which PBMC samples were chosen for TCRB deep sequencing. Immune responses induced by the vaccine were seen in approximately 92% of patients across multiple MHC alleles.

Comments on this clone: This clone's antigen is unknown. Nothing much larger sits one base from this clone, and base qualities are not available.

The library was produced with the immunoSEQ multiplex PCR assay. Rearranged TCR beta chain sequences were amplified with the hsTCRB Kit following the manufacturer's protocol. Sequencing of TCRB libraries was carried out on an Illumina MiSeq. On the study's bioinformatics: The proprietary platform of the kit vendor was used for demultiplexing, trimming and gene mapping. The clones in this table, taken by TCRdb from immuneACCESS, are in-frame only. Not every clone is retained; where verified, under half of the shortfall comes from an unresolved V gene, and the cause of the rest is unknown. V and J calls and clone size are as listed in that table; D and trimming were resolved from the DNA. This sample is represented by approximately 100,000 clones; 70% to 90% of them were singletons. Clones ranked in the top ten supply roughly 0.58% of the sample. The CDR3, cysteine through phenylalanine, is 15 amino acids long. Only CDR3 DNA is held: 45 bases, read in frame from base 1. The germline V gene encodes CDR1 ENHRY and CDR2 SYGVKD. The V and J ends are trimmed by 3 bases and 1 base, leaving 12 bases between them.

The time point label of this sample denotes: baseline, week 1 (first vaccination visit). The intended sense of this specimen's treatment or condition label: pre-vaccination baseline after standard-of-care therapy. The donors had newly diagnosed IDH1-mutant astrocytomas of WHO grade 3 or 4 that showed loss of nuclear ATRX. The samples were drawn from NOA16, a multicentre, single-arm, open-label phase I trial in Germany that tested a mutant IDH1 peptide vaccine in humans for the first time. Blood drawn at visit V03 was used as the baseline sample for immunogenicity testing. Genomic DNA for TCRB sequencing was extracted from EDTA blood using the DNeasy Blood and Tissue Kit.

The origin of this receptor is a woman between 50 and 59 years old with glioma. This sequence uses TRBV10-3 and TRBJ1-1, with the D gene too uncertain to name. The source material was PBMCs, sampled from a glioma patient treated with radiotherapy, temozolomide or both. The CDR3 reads CAISDPRLQNTEAFF. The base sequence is TGTGCCATCAGTGACCCGAGATTACAGAACACTGAAGCTTTCTTT.